This TCR beta chain was sequenced for a study of CD8+CD57+ T cells in acquired aplastic anemia. Findings and caveats of the study: Any difference that existed in CD8+ Simpson's diversity between patients and controls was not significant.

V was trimmed by 1 base and J by 3 bases, leaving 12 bases between them. The germline gives CDR1 MNHEY, CDR2 SVGAGI. CDR3 length: 15 amino acids. This clonotype was recorded at least ten times. Its antigen is unidentified. The study profiled TCR beta VDJ and CDR3 using genomic DNA as template. TCRdb used MiXCR to reprocess the reads, holding one entry per CDR3 protein. The repertoire includes 310,000 or so distinct CDR3 sequences, 56% of them detected once, and around 1.2% sits in the top ten. Those patients picked for sequencing had displayed CD8+CD57+ cell expansion on flow cytometry. Every one of the patients had aplastic anemia (severe, acquired).

The chain employs TRBV6-5 and TRBJ2-5, with D unresolved. The TCR sequence derives from a human donor with aplastic anemia. Sequenced sample: sorted CD4+, CD8+, or CD8+CD57+ T cells (not recorded which) from PBMCs. The CDR3 spells CASSYWGTKEETQYF. The DNA for the CDR3 is TGTGCCAGCAGTTACTGGGGAACGAAAGAAGAGACCCAGTACTTC.